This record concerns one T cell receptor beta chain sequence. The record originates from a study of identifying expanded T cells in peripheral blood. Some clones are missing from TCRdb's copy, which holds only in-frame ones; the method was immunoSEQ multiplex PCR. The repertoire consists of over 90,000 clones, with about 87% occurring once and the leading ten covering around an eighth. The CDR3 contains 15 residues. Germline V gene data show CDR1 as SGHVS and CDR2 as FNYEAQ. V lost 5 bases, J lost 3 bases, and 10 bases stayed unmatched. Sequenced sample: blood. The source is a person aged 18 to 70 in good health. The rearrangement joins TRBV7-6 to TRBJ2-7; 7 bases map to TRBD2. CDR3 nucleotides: TGTGCCAGCAGCACAGAGACTAGCTCGGTCTACGAGCAGTACTTC. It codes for CASSTETSSVYEQYF.